The clone carrying this TCR beta chain appeared once. The antigen is unknown. An end of the junction does not agree with germline; a read error may underlie this. This sample is part of a study of CD8+CD57+ T cells in acquired aplastic anemia. Study-level information: Sorted CD4+ and CD8+ cells gave a mean 3.2 ug DNA, range roughly 0.2 to 27.4 ug.

Genomic DNA, the template, was used for profiling of the TCR beta VDJ and CDR3. From the reads, TCRdb called clonotypes with MiXCR, one entry per CDR3 protein. The table shows over 150,000 distinct CDR3 sequences, with 48% occurring only once. The germline V gene has CDR1 SGHRS and CDR2 YFSETQ. The CDR3 spans 14 residues. Individuals selected for sequencing had exhibited CD8+CD57+ cell expansion on flow cytometry. Overall study findings and caveats: CD8+ Simpson's diversity in patients was not significantly different from that in controls.

The TCR comes from a human donor with aplastic anemia. The gene calls are TRBV5-1 and TRBJ2-3, with 11 bases identical to TRBD2. Sequenced: sorted CD4+, CD8+, or CD8+CD57+ T cells (not recorded which) from PBMCs. CDR3 DNA sequence: TGCGCCAGCAAGACTAGCGGGGTCACAGGTACGCAGTATTTT. Protein product: CASKTSGVTGTQYF.